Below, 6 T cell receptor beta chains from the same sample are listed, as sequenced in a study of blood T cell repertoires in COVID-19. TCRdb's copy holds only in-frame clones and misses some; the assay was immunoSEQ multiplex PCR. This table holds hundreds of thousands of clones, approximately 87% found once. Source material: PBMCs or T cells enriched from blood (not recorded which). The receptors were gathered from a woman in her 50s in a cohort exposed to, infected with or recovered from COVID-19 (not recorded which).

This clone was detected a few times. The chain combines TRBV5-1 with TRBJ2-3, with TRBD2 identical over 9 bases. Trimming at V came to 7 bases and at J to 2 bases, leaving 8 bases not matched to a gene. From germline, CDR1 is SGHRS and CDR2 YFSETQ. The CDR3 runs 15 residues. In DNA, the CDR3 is TGCGCCAGCTCCGTGGGGACTAGCTCCACAGATACGCAGTATTTT. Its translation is CASSVGTSSTDTQYF.

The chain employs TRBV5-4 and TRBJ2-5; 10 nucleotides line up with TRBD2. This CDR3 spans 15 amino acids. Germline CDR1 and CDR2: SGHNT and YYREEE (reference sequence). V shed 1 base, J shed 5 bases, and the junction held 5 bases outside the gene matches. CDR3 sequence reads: CASSLPGLASETQYF. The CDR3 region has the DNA TGTGCCAGCAGCTTGCCGGGACTAGCGTCGGAGACCCAGTACTTC. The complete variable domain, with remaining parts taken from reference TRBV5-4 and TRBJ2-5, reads ETGVTQSPTHLIKTRGQQVTLRCSSQSGHNTVSWYQQALGQGPQFIFQYYREEENGRGNFPPRFSGLQFPNYSSELNVNALELDDSALYLCASSLPGLASETQYFGPGTRLLVL.

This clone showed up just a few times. The CDR3 loop reads CASSDGNVLTF. The DNA of the CDR3 is TGTGCCAGCAGTGACGGCAACGTCCTGACTTTC. J is TRBJ2-6 and V is TRBV2; no clear D gene. The V gene's germline CDR1 is SNHLY and CDR2 FYNNEI. Trimming stripped 3 bases from V and 9 bases from J, with 3 bases between. The CDR3 has 11 residues.

The CDR3 sequence is CASTLGQGDQPQHF. CDR3 coding DNA: TGTGCCAGCACCCTGGGACAGGGGGATCAGCCCCAGCATTTT. V is TRBV5-6 and J is TRBJ1-5; TRBD1 matches 11 bases. The germline V gene encodes CDR1 SGHDT and CDR2 YYEEEE. CDR3 length: 14 amino acids. The V segment lost 6 bases and the J segment 5 bases; nucleotides outside the gene matches: 4.

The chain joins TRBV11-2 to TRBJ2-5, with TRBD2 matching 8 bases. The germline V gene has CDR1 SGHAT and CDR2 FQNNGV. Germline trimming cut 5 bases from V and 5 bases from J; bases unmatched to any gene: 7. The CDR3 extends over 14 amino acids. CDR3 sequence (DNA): TGTGCCAGCAGCCAGACTAGCGTCGGGGAGACCCAGTACTTC. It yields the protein CASSQTSVGETQYF.

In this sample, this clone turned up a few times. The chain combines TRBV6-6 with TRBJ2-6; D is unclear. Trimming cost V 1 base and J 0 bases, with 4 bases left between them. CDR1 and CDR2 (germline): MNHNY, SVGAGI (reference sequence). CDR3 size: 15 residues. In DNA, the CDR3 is TGTGCCAGCAGTTACTACGGCTCTGGGGCCAACGTCCTGACTTTC. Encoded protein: CASSYYGSGANVLTF.